These T cell receptor beta chains were read from a single sample in a study of a mutant IDH1 vaccine in newly diagnosed glioma. Profiling relied on immunoSEQ multiplex PCR, and the TCRdb table lists in-frame clones only, not all of them. Counted here are about 46,000 clones, over 80% occurring once; the ten biggest clones make up roughly 2.3%. Their cognate antigens are unknown. Material: PBMCs, obtained from a glioma patient whose treatment included an IDH1 peptide vaccine. The receptor set was obtained from a man aged 50 or older with glioma. Both conserved end residues are part of each CDR3. The D gene is left open where the match is weak. The listing skips clone size in some rows; elsewhere it reads once, few, many or a size class.

d_call	v_call	clone_size	j_call	cdr3_nt	cdr3_aa
TRBD2	TRBV15	.	TRBJ2-1	TGTGCCACCAGCTCAGGGGCGGGAGGGAGTTACAATGAGCAGTTCTTC	CATSSGAGGSYNEQFF
TRBD1	TRBV9	.	TRBJ1-1	TGTGCCAGCAGCGCCGGACAGGGTTTGAACACTGAAGCTTTCTTT	CASSAGQGLNTEAFF
.	TRBV19	.	TRBJ1-1	TGTGCCAGTAGTAGGGCCCAGCCCACTGAAGCTTTCTTT	CASSRAQPTEAFF
.	TRBV28	.	TRBJ2-1	TGTGCCAGCAGTTTAGATACTGTCTGGAGGTGGGTATCCCTCGAACCCTACAATGAGCAGTTCTTC	CASSLDTVWRWVSLEPYNEQFF
.	TRBV30	.	TRBJ2-6	TGTGCCTGGAGTCCGGGACTCTCTGGGGCCAACGTCCTGACTTTC	CAWSPGLSGANVLTF
TRBD1	TRBV4-1	.	TRBJ2-1	TGCGCCAGCAGCCCAAGGACAGGGGAGCGGGGTGAGCAGTTCTTC	CASSPRTGERGEQFF
.	TRBV5-4	.	TRBJ2-2	TGTGCCAGCACCTCAAGTTGGAGAGATAACACCGGGGAGCTGTTTTTT	CASTSSWRDNTGELFF
.	TRBV27	.	TRBJ2-7	TGTGCCAGCAGCACCTCGAGGGGACGCTACTACGAGCAGTACTTC	CASSTSRGRYYEQYF
TRBD1	TRBV5-1	once	TRBJ2-3	TGCGCCAGCAGCCCCGGGGACAGGACCACCACAGATACGCAGTATTTT	CASSPGDRTTTDTQYF
.	TRBV5-6	once	TRBJ2-4	TGTGCCAGCAGCCCCCAGTGGACTCTAGCCAAAAACATTCAGTACTTC	CASSPQWTLAKNIQYF
TRBD1	TRBV6-6	.	TRBJ1-1	TGTGCCAGCCTACAGGGGGCGAACACTGAAGCTTTCTTT	CASLQGANTEAFF
TRBD2	TRBV5-6	.	TRBJ2-7	TGTGCCAGCAGCCCCGGACTAAGCGGGGGAACCTACGAGCAGTACTTC	CASSPGLSGGTYEQYF
TRBD2	TRBV7-9	once	TRBJ2-4	TGTGCCAGCAGCTTAGTCCGGGGGGGCCGGAACATTCAGTACTTC	CASSLVRGGRNIQYF
.	TRBV25-1	.	TRBJ2-1	TGTGCCAGCAGGAGTGGGGGGGAGCAGTTCTTC	CASRSGGEQFF
.	TRBV25-1	.	TRBJ1-4	TGTGCCAGCAGTGATTTAGCGTTGTCAGGGGATGAAAAACTGTTTTTT	CASSDLALSGDEKLFF
.	TRBV28	.	TRBJ1-2	TGTGCCAGCAGTTCCTCCTCCCGACAGAGTTATGGCTACACCTTC	CASSSSSRQSYGYTF
.	TRBV25-1	.	TRBJ1-4	TGTGCCAGCAGTGAATTAGGAGCCCGGAGAGAAAAACTGTTTTTT	CASSELGARREKLFF
.	TRBV6-5	.	TRBJ1-1	TGTGCCAGCGGCTTCGGGACACTCACTGAAGCTTTCTTT	CASGFGTLTEAFF
.	TRBV18	few	TRBJ1-1	TGTGCCAGCTCACCACTTACTTTGAACACTGAAGCTTTCTTT	CASSPLTLNTEAFF
TRBD1	TRBV4-3	.	TRBJ1-2	TGCGCCAGCAGCCACTCTCGAGGGGGGACAGGGTATGGCTACACCTTC	CASSHSRGGTGYGYTF
TRBD2	TRBV5-1	.	TRBJ2-7	TGCGCCAGCAGCTTGGAGGGGACTAGTAGGCAGTACTTC	CASSLEGTSRQYF
.	TRBV19	.	TRBJ1-5	TGTGCCAGTAGTATAGGAATGGGGCTCGGGAAGCCCCAGCATTTT	CASSIGMGLGKPQHF
TRBD2	TRBV5-1	.	TRBJ2-1	TGCGCCAGCCGCCAGCTTGAGGATTGGCGGGAGTTCTCCTCCTACAATGAGCAGTTCTTC	CASRQLEDWREFSSYNEQFF
.	TRBV11-3	.	TRBJ2-2	TGTGCCAGCAGCTTAGAGGGGGCCGGGGAGCTGTTTTTT	CASSLEGAGELFF